This is a list of T cell receptor beta chains from one sample in a study of blood T cell repertoires in COVID-19. Sequenced by immunoSEQ multiplex PCR; TCRdb stores in-frame clones only, minus some. The sample lists around 190,000 clones; under 80% were seen once. Input material: peripheral blood. Receptors originate from a woman aged 50 to 65 with acute or convalescent COVID-19. CDR3s include the opening cysteine and the closing phenylalanine or tryptophan. A D gene is named only where the DNA matches it firmly. Not every row has a clone size; where given, it reads once, few, many or a size class.

j_call v_call clone_size d_call cdr3_nt cdr3_aa
TRBJ1-4 TRBV28 NA NA TGTGCCAGCAGCCCGGCGGGGGGATCGGGCGAAAAACTGTTTTTT CASSPAGGSGEKLFF
TRBJ2-7 TRBV19 NA TRBD1 TGTGCCAGTAGTACTACCGGGACAGGGCCCTCCTACGAGCAGTACTTC CASSTTGTGPSYEQYF
TRBJ1-6 TRBV14 NA TRBD1 TGTGCCAGCAGCCAGGCAGGACAGGCTATTAATTCACCCCTCCACTTT CASSQAGQAINSPLHF
TRBJ2-6 TRBV5-5 NA NA TGTGCCAGCAGCTTGGAAGTTAGAACCTCTGGGGCCAACGTCCTGACTTTC CASSLEVRTSGANVLTF
TRBJ2-1 TRBV5-5 NA TRBD2 TGTGCCAGCAGCTTGAAGAATAGCGGGAGTCTTCCTCACAATGAGCAGTTCTTC CASSLKNSGSLPHNEQFF
TRBJ2-7 TRBV2 NA NA TGTGCCAGCAAGTCCGGGACAGCGGGTCTCGAGCAGTACTTC CASKSGTAGLEQYF
TRBJ1-4 TRBV18 NA NA TGTGCCAGCTCAGGACAGAATAATGAAAAACTGTTTTTT CASSGQNNEKLFF
TRBJ1-3 TRBV7-2 NA NA TGTGCCAGCAGCTTAGAAGGAGGGAACACCATATATTTT CASSLEGGNTIYF
TRBJ2-7 TRBV28 NA TRBD1 TGTGCCAGCAGCTCCCGGACAGGGGACTACGAGCAGTACTTC CASSSRTGDYEQYF
TRBJ1-1 TRBV9 NA TRBD1 TGTGCCAGCAGCTCAAGCCGACAGGGATGGACTCAGGCTGAAGCTTTCTTT CASSSSRQGWTQAEAFF
TRBJ1-5 TRBV4-2 NA TRBD1 TGTGCCAGCAGCCAAGAACTTGGACAGGGAAATCAGCCCCAGCATTTT CASSQELGQGNQPQHF
TRBJ2-2 TRBV28 NA NA TGTGCCAGCAGTTTATTACAGGGATGGATCACCGGGGAGCTGTTTTTT CASSLLQGWITGELFF
TRBJ1-5 TRBV6-5 NA NA TGTGCCAGCAGTAGGAGCCGGGGAGGTAATCAGCCCCAGCATTTT CASSRSRGGNQPQHF
TRBJ1-1 TRBV5-1 NA NA TGCGCCAGCAGCCAATACCCAGGGATCGGTATCGCTGAAGCTTTCTTT CASSQYPGIGIAEAFF
TRBJ2-5 TRBV9 medium-sized TRBD2 TGTGCCAGCAGCCCGATGGGACTAGTGGTCGAGACCCAGTACTTC CASSPMGLVVETQYF
TRBJ2-5 TRBV18 NA NA TGTGCCAGCTCACCCCTCACCGGAAAGAACGGGGAGACCCAGTACTTC CASSPLTGKNGETQYF
TRBJ1-2 TRBV7-9 once TRBD1 TGTGCCAGCGCTTTCTCAGGGGGTGTTGGCTACACCTTC CASAFSGGVGYTF
TRBJ2-5 TRBV9 NA TRBD2 TGTGCCAGCAGCCCCGGACTAGCGGGAGGGGAAGAGACCCAGTACTTC CASSPGLAGGEETQYF
TRBJ2-1 TRBV5-5 few TRBD1 TGTGCCAGCAGCTTTATGGGACAGGGTTACGGCAATGAGCAGTTCTTC CASSFMGQGYGNEQFF
TRBJ2-1 TRBV19 NA NA TGTGCCAGTAGTCCCCCTCGCGGGGACTACAATGAGCAGTTCTTC CASSPPRGDYNEQFF
TRBJ2-1 TRBV5-1 NA NA TGCGCCAGCAGCTTAAGGAGCGTTTCTTACAATGAGCAGTTCTTC CASSLRSVSYNEQFF
TRBJ1-6 TRBV6-5 NA NA TGTGCCAGCAGTCGTCAGGGCTCCTATAATTCACCCCTCCACTTT CASSRQGSYNSPLHF
TRBJ2-7 TRBV5-4 few NA TGTGCCAGCAGCTTTGAGGAGCGGAGCTACGAGCAGTACTTC CASSFEERSYEQYF
TRBJ2-3 TRBV27 NA NA TGTGCCAGCAGTTATCAAAGCGAGCTGAGCACAGATACGCAGTATTTT CASSYQSELSTDTQYF
TRBJ2-3 TRBV3-1/TRBV3-2 NA NA TGTGCCAGCAGCCAAGGATACCCGGGGGGCGGAGATACGCAGTATTTT CASSQGYPGGGDTQYF
TRBJ2-5 TRBV5-1 NA TRBD1 TGCGCCAGCAGCATGGGACAGAAAGAGACCCAGTACTTC CASSMGQKETQYF
TRBJ2-2 TRBV28 many TRBD2 TGTGCCAGCAGTTCCAGACTAGCGGGGGGGTACAACACCGGGGAGCTGTTTTTT CASSSRLAGGYNTGELFF
TRBJ2-5 TRBV11-2 NA TRBD1 TGTGCCAGCAGCCCAACAGGGGGCATCAAGACCCAGTACTTC CASSPTGGIKTQYF
TRBJ2-7 TRBV6-1 NA TRBD2 TGTGCCAGCAGTGAAGGGACTAGCGGGCCAGCTCTCTACGAGCAGTACTTC CASSEGTSGPALYEQYF
TRBJ1-2 TRBV2 NA NA TGTGCCAGCAGTGAAGATCGACTTGCTAACTATGGCTACACCTTC CASSEDRLANYGYTF
TRBJ2-2 TRBV6-5 NA NA TGTGCCAGCAGACAGGGAGGGACCGGGGAGCTGTTTTTT CASRQGGTGELFF
TRBJ2-7 TRBV3-1/TRBV3-2 NA TRBD2 TGTGCCAGCAGCCAGGGACTAGCGGGAGTTTACGAGCAGTACTTC CASSQGLAGVYEQYF
TRBJ1-2 TRBV24-1 NA NA TGTGCCACCAGTGACGAGACAGGCGATGGCTACACCTTC CATSDETGDGYTF
TRBJ2-6 TRBV7-8 NA TRBD2 TGTGCCAGCAGCTTAAAGCGGGGGGCGCTCTCTGGGGCCAACGTCCTGACTTTC CASSLKRGALSGANVLTF
TRBJ1-5 TRBV18 NA NA TGTGCCAGCTCACCAACAAATAGCAATCAGCCCCAGCATTTT CASSPTNSNQPQHF
TRBJ1-6 TRBV27 once NA TGTGCCAGCAGTTATGGGACACTCAATTCACCCCTCCACTTT CASSYGTLNSPLHF
TRBJ1-1 TRBV7-2 NA NA TGTGCCAGCAGCCCGGCGTGGGGCGGTTGGAACACTGAAGCTTTCTTT CASSPAWGGWNTEAFF
TRBJ2-7 TRBV11-2 NA TRBD2 TGTGCCAGCAGCCCTTCGCGGGGGGGCCCATACGAGCAGTACTTC CASSPSRGGPYEQYF
TRBJ2-2 TRBV19 NA TRBD2 TGTGCCAGTAGTATTAGGGGACTAGCATCCGGGGAGCTGTTTTTT CASSIRGLASGELFF
TRBJ2-3 TRBV10-1 NA TRBD2 TGCGCCAGCAGTGAGGTTAGAGCGGGAGTCGGAGATACGCAGTATTTT CASSEVRAGVGDTQYF
TRBJ1-2 TRBV7-6 NA TRBD1 TGTGCCAGCAGCTTAGCCTCGGACAGGGGCTATGGCTACACCTTC CASSLASDRGYGYTF
TRBJ1-2 TRBV3-1/TRBV3-2 NA NA TGTGCCAGCACTACTCAGGGGAAACCCTATGGCTACACCTTC CASTTQGKPYGYTF
TRBJ1-6 TRBV14 NA NA TGTGCCAGCAGCCAAGAAAGGGGTGGTAATTCACCCCTCCACTTT CASSQERGGNSPLHF
TRBJ1-2 TRBV23-1 NA TRBD1 TGCGCCAGCAGTCAATGGAGGCCAGGGACAGGTAATGGCTACACCTTC CASSQWRPGTGNGYTF
TRBJ1-1 TRBV5-1 NA NA TGCGCCAGCAGCTTGGGAGCGGGCTACACTGAAGCTTTCTTT CASSLGAGYTEAFF
TRBJ2-7 TRBV25-1 NA TRBD2 TGTGCCAGCAGCGTAGCGGGACTCTACTACGAGCAGTACTTC CASSVAGLYYEQYF